This T cell receptor beta chain is drawn from a study of T-cell memory formation after mild COVID-19. TCRdb independently ran MiXCR on the 5' RACE reads; one entry per CDR3 protein. The sample shows about 400,000 distinct CDR3 sequences, more than 20% of them seen only once. The CDR3 contains 13 residues. This clonotype was counted only a few times. At one of its ends the junction is not consistent with the germline gene, which may arise from a read error. The chain links TRBV12-3 or TRBV12-4 to TRBJ1-2, with D hard to call. This sequence was found in an adult woman who had mild COVID-19 (a few samples of this study predate the infection). Cell type and time point are not known. Sequencing was done on a sample of PBMCs or a T cell subset sorted from them (not recorded which). This chain's CDR3 is CASTPPPGLYLNF. In DNA form, the CDR3 reads TGTGCCAGCACCCCCCCACCGGGCCTCTACCTTAATTTC.